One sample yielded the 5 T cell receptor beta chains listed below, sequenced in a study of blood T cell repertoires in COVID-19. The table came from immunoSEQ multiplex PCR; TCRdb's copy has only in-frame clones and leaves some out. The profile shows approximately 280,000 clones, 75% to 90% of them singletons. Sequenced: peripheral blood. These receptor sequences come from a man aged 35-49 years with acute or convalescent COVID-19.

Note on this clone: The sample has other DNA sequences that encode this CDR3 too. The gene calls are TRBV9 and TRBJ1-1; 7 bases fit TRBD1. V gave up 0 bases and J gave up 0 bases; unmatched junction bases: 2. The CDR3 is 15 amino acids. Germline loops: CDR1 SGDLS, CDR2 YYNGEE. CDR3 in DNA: TGTGCCAGCAGCGTAGTAGGACAGGTGAACACTGAAGCTTTCTTT. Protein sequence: CASSVVGQVNTEAFF.

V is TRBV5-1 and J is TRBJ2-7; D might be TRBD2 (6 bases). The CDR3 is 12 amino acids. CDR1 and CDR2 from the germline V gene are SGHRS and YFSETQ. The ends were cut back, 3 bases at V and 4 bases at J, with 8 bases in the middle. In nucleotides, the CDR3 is TGCGCCAGCAGCTCTAGCGAGTACGAGCAGTACTTC. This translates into CASSSSEYEQYF.

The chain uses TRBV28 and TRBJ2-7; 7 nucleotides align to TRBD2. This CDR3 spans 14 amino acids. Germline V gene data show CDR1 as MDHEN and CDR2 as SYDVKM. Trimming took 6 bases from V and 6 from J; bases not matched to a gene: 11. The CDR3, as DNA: TGTGCCAGCAGATACGGCGGGAGCTACACCGAGCAGTACTTC. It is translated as CASRYGGSYTEQYF.

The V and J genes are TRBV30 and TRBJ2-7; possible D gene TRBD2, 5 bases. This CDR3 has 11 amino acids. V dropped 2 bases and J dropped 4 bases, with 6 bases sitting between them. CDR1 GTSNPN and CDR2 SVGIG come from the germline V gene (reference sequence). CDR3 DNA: TGTGCCTGGAGTACGGGATACGAGCAGTACTTC. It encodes CAWSTGYEQYF.

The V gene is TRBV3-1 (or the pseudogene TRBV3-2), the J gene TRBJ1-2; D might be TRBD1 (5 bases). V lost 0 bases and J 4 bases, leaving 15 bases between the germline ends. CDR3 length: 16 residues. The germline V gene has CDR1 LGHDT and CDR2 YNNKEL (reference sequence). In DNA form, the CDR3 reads TGTGCCAGCAGCCAAGATAATTGGGGCGCCAGCTATGGCTACACCTTC. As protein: CASSQDNWGASYGYTF.